The clone carrying this TCR beta chain was observed a handful of times. Its antigen is unidentified. The data stem from a study of cytotoxic CD8 clonotypes in ibrutinib-treated CLL. Study in general: Among the samples, the mean was approximately 260,000 productive templates and over 90,000 productive rearrangements.

Sequencing was performed with immunoSEQ multiplex PCR; in TCRdb, only in-frame clones are kept and a portion is missing. The sample lists roughly 250,000 clones; around three quarters were seen once. Study-level findings and limits: Public clonotypes, rarely seen, contracted or held steady on treatment. Baseline levels were approached again at progression, after clonality had risen at ibrutinib response. While tracking circulating CD8+ T-cell counts, baseline clonality exceeded that of age-matched healthy donors.

The CDR3 is 15 residues long. The V gene's germline CDR1 is SGHVS and CDR2 FQNEAQ. V was trimmed by 3 bases and J by 3 bases, leaving 12 bases between them. The sample here was PBMCs, taken after 24 months of ibrutinib treatment. The rearrangement uses TRBV7-8 and TRBJ1-5, with D possibly matching TRBD1 (5 bases). This clonotype was obtained from a human donor with chronic lymphocytic leukemia. The CDR3 DNA sequence: TGTGCCAGCAGCTTCCGGGACGGTTACAATCAGCCCCAGCATTTT. Translated: CASSFRDGYNQPQHF.